These 10 T cell receptor beta chains share one sample of origin, sequenced in a study of blood T cell repertoires in COVID-19. Here immunoSEQ multiplex PCR was the method, and the copy in TCRdb shows in-frame clones only, minus some. The sample shows about 220,000 clones, around 84% of them seen only once. The material sequenced was PBMCs or T cells enriched from blood (not recorded which). Receptors originate from a woman in her thirties or forties who had recovered from COVID-19.

The J gene is TRBJ2-1, the V gene TRBV21-1; TRBD2 was called by the table and not checked on the DNA. TRBV21-1 is described as a pseudogene. The CDR3 length is 18 residues. The CDR3 bases are TGTGCCAGCAGCAAACTTCTGGTCCCCCTGCATTACAGGGAGGGGCTGGTCTTC. Residues: CASSKLLVPLHYREGLVF.

V and J are TRBV3-1 (or the pseudogene TRBV3-2) and TRBJ1-5, with a tentative D call TRBD1 (6 bases). This CDR3 contains 17 residues. CDR1 is LGHDT and CDR2 is YNNKEL in the germline V gene (reference sequence). V lost 1 base, J lost 5 bases, and 18 bases lay in between. For the CDR3, the DNA is TGTGCCAGCAGCCAAGGCCCACAGACAGGCTACTATCAGCCCCAGCATTTT. Its protein product is CASSQGPQTGYYQPQHF.

The J gene is TRBJ2-5, the V gene TRBV27; possibly TRBD2 for D (5 bases). Trimming left V 6 bases short and J 3 bases short, with 14 bases between. Germline V CDR1 and CDR2: MNHEY, SMNVEV (reference sequence). The CDR3 is 14 amino acids. Here the CDR3 reads CASSYMAGEETQYF. In DNA, the CDR3 is TGTGCCAGCAGCTATATGGCCGGGGAAGAGACCCAGTACTTC.

This sequence joins TRBV4-1 and TRBJ2-2; a possible D gene is TRBD2 (5 bases). This CDR3 spans 17 amino acids. Trimming took off 7 bases at V and 0 bases at J, with 18 bases between the two ends. Germline V CDR1 and CDR2: MGHRA, YSYEKL. The CDR3 DNA sequence: TGCGCCAGCAACCCAAAGGGTAGCGCGACGAACACCGGGGAGCTGTTTTTT. It is translated as CASNPKGSATNTGELFF.

This clone showed up just once. This chain joins TRBV5-5 and TRBJ2-2, with 7 bases fitting TRBD1. Per the germline V gene, CDR1 is SGHKS and CDR2 is YYEKEE (reference sequence). The CDR3 is made up of 16 amino acids. After removal of 2 bases from V and 4 bases from J, the junction contained 8 bases not matched to a gene. The CDR3 DNA reads as TGTGCCAGCAGCTTAGGGCAGGGGGTAGGCACCGGGGAGCTGTTTTTT. As protein: CASSLGQGVGTGELFF.

This clone has only one observation. The rearrangement uses TRBV10-2 and TRBJ2-5, with TRBD2 identical over 12 bases. Germline V gives CDR1 WSHSY, CDR2 SAAADI. V lost 4 bases, J lost 5 bases, and 2 bases stayed unmatched. The CDR3 consists of 14 residues. As DNA, the CDR3 is TGCGCCAGCAGTGGACTAGCGGGAGCCGAGACCCAGTACTTC. Amino acid sequence: CASSGLAGAETQYF.

This chain uses TRBV19 with TRBJ2-7; 9 positions agree with TRBD2. The V and J ends lost 6 bases and 0 bases, in that order; junction bases with no gene match: 6. The CDR3 consists of 15 residues. From germline, CDR1 is LNHDA and CDR2 SQIVND (reference sequence). CDR3 protein: CASRQEAGGSYEQYF. The CDR3 coding sequence is TGTGCCAGTAGACAGGAAGCGGGAGGCTCCTACGAGCAGTACTTC.

The chain combines TRBV4-1 with TRBJ1-2, with a weak D call TRBD1 (6 bases). V dropped 0 bases and J dropped 5 bases, with 19 bases sitting between them. Germline CDR1 reads MGHRA; CDR2 reads YSYEKL. This CDR3 contains 17 residues. CDR3 coding DNA: TGCGCCAGCAGCCAAGATAGTACGGGCAGGGGAAGATATGGCTACACCTTC. Its protein product is CASSQDSTGRGRYGYTF.

This chain links TRBV19 with TRBJ2-5; the match to TRBD1 covers 9 bases. V trimming: 0 bases; J trimming: 5 bases; junction bases outside the gene matches: 4. The germline V gene has CDR1 LNHDA and CDR2 SQIVND (reference sequence). This CDR3 has 15 amino acids. The CDR3 DNA is TGTGCCAGTAGTATAGACCTACAGGGGGCGGAGACCCAGTACTTC. This encodes CASSIDLQGAETQYF.

V usage is TRBV18 and J usage is TRBJ1-3, with D unclear. Germline CDR1 is KGHSH and CDR2 is LQKENI. CDR3 length: 17 residues. V lost 1 base, J lost 0 bases, and 13 bases lay in between. CDR3 nucleotide sequence: TGTGCCAGCTCACCACGCGGCGGAAGTCTCTCTGGAAACACCATATATTTT. Its protein is CASSPRGGSLSGNTIYF. Drawing the rest from reference TRBV18 and TRBJ1-3, the complete variable domain is NAGVMQNPRHLVRRRGQEARLRCSPMKGHSHVYWYRQLPEEGLKFMVYLQKENIIDESGMPKERFSAEFPKEGPSILRIQQVVRGDSAAYFCASSPRGGSLSGNTIYFGEGSWLTVV.